The entry that follows covers one T cell receptor beta chain sequence. This clonotype has a count of ten or more. What antigen it recognizes has not been identified. Qualities for individual bases were not recorded, and no much larger clone is one base off. The time point label, as the study defines it: blood at routine non-recurrence follow-up after resection. TCR sequencing used whole RNA extracted from tumor and nontumor lung tissue, or from cryopreserved PBMC samples, without cell sorting. Only patients for whom sufficient RNA was available from at least two tumor regions were selected for TCR sequencing. The CDR3 numbers 14 residues from cysteine through phenylalanine. Only the CDR3 DNA is retained, 42 bases long and in frame from the first base. For CDR1 and CDR2, the germline V gene lists WSHSY and SAAADI. V loses 6 bases of germline sequence and J loses 4 bases, and the interval between the two ends is 13 bases.

These data are taken from a study of spatial heterogeneity in lung cancer (dated by TCRdb to the late 2010s). Background for the entire study: Samples were obtained from approximately 72 patients with early-stage, untreated non-small cell lung cancer from the lung TRACERx cohort. Follow-up PBMC samples were sequenced whenever available, and the median time to follow-up was roughly two years after resection. More beta-chain than alpha-chain transcripts were consistently detected, likely reflecting higher beta-chain transcript abundance. In the raw uncorrected reads, each unique combination of TCR and UMI appeared more than ten times on average. In non-small cell lung cancer, the study made a quantitative comparison of TCR alpha and beta repertoires among multiple tumor regions, matched nontumor lung and blood. Nonsynonymous mutation counts, determined by whole-exome sequencing of tumor tissue, were related to features of the TCR repertoire. At surgery, 220 tumor regions, around 67 matched nontumor lung samples and 56 PBMC samples were TCR-sequenced for both alpha and beta chains. What the authors observed across the whole study: Only roughly 15 patients were included in the comparisons of baseline and follow-up blood repertoires. Ubiquitous expanded tumor TCRs were detected in blood more often at tumor resection than at routine follow-up. Confirming at a functional level the hypothesis that regional TCRs recognize regional mutations was considered to require additional single-cell paired TCR alpha and beta sequencing.

Library preparation employed 5' RACE. The sample was run on a NextSeq 500. To allow correction of PCR and sequencing errors, the TCR library protocol tagged every TCR cDNA molecule with a unique molecular identifier. The authors' pipeline ran thus. Decombinator tools were used for TCR identification, UMI-based error correction and CDR3 extraction. TCRs above a frequency of 2 per 1,000, corresponding to the top 1% of the tumor frequency distribution, were defined as expanded. Each repertoire was subsampled 100 times to 5,000 TCRs, after which Renyi diversity was computed with the R vegan package. CDR3 similarity networks were built from amino acid triplet string-kernel similarity, with CDR3s being connected when pairwise similarity was above 0.82. Using fastp trimming at Q25 and MiXCR clonotype assembly, TCRdb reanalyzed the public sequencing data and kept in-frame beta chains. When rows share a CDR3 protein, they turn into one entry using the most common DNA and genes. The V and J calls and clone size come from TCRdb's table, not from the authors' own analysis. The sample table shows about 18,000 distinct CDR3 sequences, and around 9.6% are seen once. Less than 25% of the sample belongs to the ten largest clones.

The sequence joins TRBV10-2 to TRBJ1-3; the D region possibly corresponds to TRBD1 (5 bases align). This material consisted of PBMCs, taken at follow-up. This clonotype was obtained from a male donor with early-stage non-small cell lung cancer. The CDR3 loop reads CASRAGTAGNTIYF. The nucleotides are TGCGCCAGCAGAGCCGGGACCGCCGGAAACACCATATATTTT.